This T cell receptor (beta chain) was captured by sequencing in a study of OX40 agonist ivuxolimab in advanced cancers. At the level of the study: All patients had ivuxolimab intravenously every 2 weeks at 0.01 to 10 mg/kg. Dose-escalation cases comprised hepatocellular carcinoma, melanoma, renal cell or head and neck cancer. Antecedent anti-PD-1, anti-PD-L1 or anti-CTLA-4 therapy was permissible, with roughly 36% having received some.

Germline CDR1 is MDHEN and CDR2 is SYDVKM. The CDR3 contains 16 residues. Trimming took 7 bases from V and 3 from J, leaving 21 bases between them. Measured with immunoSEQ multiplex PCR; TCRdb has only the in-frame clones, and not every one. In the table there are 41,000 or so clones, about 90% of which are singletons. The rearrangement links TRBV28 to TRBJ1-2, with D unclear. The origin of this receptor is an adult with an advanced solid tumor such as melanoma, head and neck, liver or kidney cancer. Material: CD4+ or CD8+ T cells sorted from blood, obtained in a trial of the OX40 agonist ivuxolimab. The DNA of the CDR3 is TGTGCCAGCACCCCTGTGGGGAGGGTAAGCTACTATGGCTACACCTTC. It specifies CASTPVGRVSYYGYTF.